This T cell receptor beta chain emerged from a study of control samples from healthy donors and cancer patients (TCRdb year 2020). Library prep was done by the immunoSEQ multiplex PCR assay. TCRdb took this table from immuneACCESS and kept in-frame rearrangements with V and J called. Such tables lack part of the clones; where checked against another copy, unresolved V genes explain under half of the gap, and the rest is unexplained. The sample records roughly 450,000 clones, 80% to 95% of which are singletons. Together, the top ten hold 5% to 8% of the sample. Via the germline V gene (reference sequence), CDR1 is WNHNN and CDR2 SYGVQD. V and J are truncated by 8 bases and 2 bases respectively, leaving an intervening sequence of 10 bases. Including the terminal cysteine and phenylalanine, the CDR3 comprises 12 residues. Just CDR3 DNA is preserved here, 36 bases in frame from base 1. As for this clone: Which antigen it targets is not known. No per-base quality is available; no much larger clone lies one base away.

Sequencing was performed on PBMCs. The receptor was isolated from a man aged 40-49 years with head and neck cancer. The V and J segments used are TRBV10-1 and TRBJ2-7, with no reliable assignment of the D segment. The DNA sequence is TGCGCCAGCGCCCAAACCACCTACGAGCAGTACTTC. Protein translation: CASAQTTYEQYF.